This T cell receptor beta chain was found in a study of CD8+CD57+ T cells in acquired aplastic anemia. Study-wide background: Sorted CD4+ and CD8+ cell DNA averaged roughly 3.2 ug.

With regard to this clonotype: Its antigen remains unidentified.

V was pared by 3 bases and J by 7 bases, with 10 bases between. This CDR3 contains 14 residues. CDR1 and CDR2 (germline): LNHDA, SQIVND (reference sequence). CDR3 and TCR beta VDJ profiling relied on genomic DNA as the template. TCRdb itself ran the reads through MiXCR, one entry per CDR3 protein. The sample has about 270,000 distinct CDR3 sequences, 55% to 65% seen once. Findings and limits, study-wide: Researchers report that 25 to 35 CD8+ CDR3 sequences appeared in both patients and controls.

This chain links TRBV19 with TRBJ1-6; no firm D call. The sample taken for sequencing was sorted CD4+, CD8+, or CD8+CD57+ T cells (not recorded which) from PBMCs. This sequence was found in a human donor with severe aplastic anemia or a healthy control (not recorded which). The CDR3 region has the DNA TGTGCCAGTAGTATCGCAGAAACCAATTCACCCCTCCACTTT. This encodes CASSIAETNSPLHF.